This T cell receptor (beta chain) appears in the sequencing data of a study of control samples from healthy donors and cancer patients. Produced via immunoSEQ multiplex PCR; TCRdb's table is partial and in-frame only. The sample contains about 160,000 clones, around 90% of which appear only once. This clone has just a few counts. Germline loops: CDR1 MNHEY, CDR2 SVGEGT. The V end was cut by 5 bases, the J end by 3 bases, with 9 bases between. The CDR3 loop spans 13 amino acids. The specimen sequenced was blood. This rearrangement joins TRBV6-2 or TRBV6-3 to TRBJ2-3, with D possibly being TRBD2 (6 bases). This receptor was identified in a man younger than 40 in good health. The CDR3 nucleotides read TGTGCCAGCAGTCTCGGGACTACAGATACGCAGTATTTT. Residues: CASSLGTTDTQYF.